These 20 T cell receptor beta chains came from one sample sequenced in a study of blood T cell repertoires in COVID-19. Assay used: immunoSEQ multiplex PCR; TCRdb lists only in-frame clones, some missing. The data contain 190,000 or so clones, just under 90% of them singletons. Sequences were obtained from peripheral blood. These receptors all stem from a woman under 30 who had recovered from COVID-19.

The rearrangement joins TRBV5-1 to TRBJ2-7, with TRBD1 as a possible D gene (6 bases). Germline V gene lookup returns CDR1 SGHRS and CDR2 YFSETQ. The germline V and J ends were trimmed by 3 bases and 4 bases, with 8 bases remaining between them. The CDR3 is 12 amino acids. The CDR3 sequence is CASSSDSYEQYF. Written as DNA, the CDR3 is TGCGCCAGCAGCTCGGACAGTTACGAGCAGTACTTC.

The chain is built from TRBV29-1 and TRBJ2-6; D remains ambiguous. This CDR3 contains 14 residues. V lost 6 bases, J lost 0 bases, and 9 bases lay in between. The germline V gene has CDR1 SQVTM and CDR2 ANQGSEA. The CDR3 loop is CSVPLDSGANVLTF. In DNA, the CDR3 is TGCAGCGTGCCACTTGACTCTGGGGCCAACGTCCTGACTTTC.

The J gene is TRBJ2-6, the V gene TRBV4-1, with TRBD1 as a possible D gene (6 bases). Germline V gene data show CDR1 as MGHRA and CDR2 as YSYEKL. The CDR3 loop spans 16 amino acids. Trimming took 5 bases from V and 0 from J, leaving 11 bases between them. The CDR3 DNA follows: TGCGCCAGCAGCGACCAACAGGGCTCTGGGGCCAACGTCCTGACTTTC. It is translated as CASSDQQGSGANVLTF.

In this sample, this clone turned up once. V and J are TRBV5-1 and TRBJ2-5, with D perhaps TRBD2 (6 bases). CDR3 length: 14 residues. Deletions cut 0 bases from V and 5 bases from J, with 11 bases between. Germline V gene sequence: CDR1 SGHRS, CDR2 YFSETQ. The CDR3, as DNA: TGCGCCAGCAGCTTGGTGCCAGGAGGGGAGACCCAGTACTTC. It is translated as CASSLVPGGETQYF.

The chain joins TRBV3-1 (or the pseudogene TRBV3-2) to TRBJ2-3; D is undetermined. The V gene's germline CDR1 is LGHDT and CDR2 YNNKEL (reference sequence). Trimming removed 4 bases from V and 4 bases from J, with 9 bases in between. The CDR3 covers 13 residues. DNA for the CDR3: TGTGCCAGCAGCCCGGAGTCCGCAGATACGCAGTATTTT. This codes for CASSPESADTQYF.

The rearrangement uses TRBV27 and TRBJ2-1; D might be TRBD2 (7 bases). The CDR3 extends over 15 amino acids. V lost 5 bases, J lost 0 bases, and 11 bases lay in between. The germline gives CDR1 MNHEY, CDR2 SMNVEV (reference sequence). The CDR3 is CASSRGGSSYNEQFF. The CDR3 DNA sequence: TGTGCCAGCAGTAGGGGGGGGAGCTCCTACAATGAGCAGTTCTTC.

The chain couples TRBV9 to TRBJ2-1; 9 bases are shared with TRBD2. Germline V gene sequence: CDR1 SGDLS, CDR2 YYNGEE. The trim removed 4 bases at V and 4 bases at J, leaving 21 bases unmatched. The CDR3 has 20 amino acids. CDR3 bases: TGTGCCAGCAGCCCCCCCGGGGGGCCTAGGCGGGAGGGCTCTTACAATGAGCAGTTCTTC. This translates into CASSPPGGPRREGSYNEQFF. The full variable domain, rest sourced from reference TRBV9 and TRBJ2-1, is DSGVTQTPKHLITATGQRVTLRCSPRSGDLSVYWYQQSLDQGLQFLIQYYNGEERAKGNILERFSAQQFPDLHSELNLSSLELGDSALYFCASSPPGGPRREGSYNEQFFGPGTRLTVL.

The chain links TRBV3-1 (or the pseudogene TRBV3-2) to TRBJ1-6; D is uncertain. Germline values: CDR1 LGHDT, CDR2 YNNKEL (reference sequence). V lost 2 bases and J lost 7, with 6 bases in between. This CDR3 has 13 residues. In nucleotides, the CDR3 is TGTGCCAGCAGCCAACCCGGGAATTCACCCCTCCACTTT. Translating it yields CASSQPGNSPLHF.

The chain joins TRBV19 to TRBJ2-2; D possibly corresponds to TRBD2 (5 bases). The CDR3 covers 16 residues. Trimming took off 0 bases at V and 0 bases at J, with 8 bases between the two ends. Germline CDR1 and CDR2: LNHDA and SQIVND (reference sequence). The CDR3 DNA reads TGTGCCAGTAGTATAGACCCGGGGACGAACACCGGGGAGCTGTTTTTT. Translated: CASSIDPGTNTGELFF.

The CDR3 nucleotides read TGCGCCAGCAGCCAAGAATTTGGCGTAGCGGGGGCAGATACGCAGTATTTT. Its protein is CASSQEFGVAGADTQYF. The J gene is TRBJ2-3, the V gene TRBV4-3; 9 positions match TRBD2. This CDR3 comprises 17 residues. Unmatched junction bases numbered 8, after V lost 0 bases and J lost 4 bases. CDR1 is LGHNA, CDR2 YSLEER, per germline.

This chain uses TRBV5-1 with TRBJ2-2, with D perhaps TRBD2 (6 bases). Germline CDR1 and CDR2: SGHRS and YFSETQ. The CDR3 spans 15 residues. Trimming pared 5 bases from V and 4 bases from J, leaving 15 bases between. The CDR3 DNA is TGCGCCAGCAGTTCGGGGGTGACGACCACCGGGGAGCTGTTTTTT. Its protein product is CASSSGVTTTGELFF.

This chain uses TRBV5-4 with TRBJ2-1; TRBD2 matches at 13 bases. V lost 0 bases to trimming and J lost 8 bases; unmatched junction nucleotides: 5. CDR3 length equals 16 residues. CDR1 is SGHNT and CDR2 is YYREEE in the germline V gene (reference sequence). The CDR3 reads CASSLELAGGVDEQFF. In DNA form, the CDR3 reads TGTGCCAGCAGCTTGGAACTAGCGGGGGGGGTCGATGAGCAGTTCTTC.

This rearrangement joins TRBV27 to TRBJ1-2; D may be TRBD1 (5 bases). With 3 bases removed from V and 7 bases from J, the gap between germline ends came to 12 bases. The CDR3 has 13 residues. Germline loops: CDR1 MNHEY, CDR2 SMNVEV (reference sequence). CDR3 bases: TGTGCCAGCAGTTTTAGGCAGGGTGGTGGCTACACCTTC. Translation gives CASSFRQGGGYTF.

The V and J genes are TRBV11-1 and TRBJ2-7, with 9 bases fitting TRBD1. The germline CDR1 and CDR2 sequences are SGHAT and FQDESV (reference sequence). The CDR3 sequence is 15 residues long. J lost 3 bases, V lost 5 bases, and 8 bases had no gene match. The CDR3 loop is CASSKMGQGYYEQYF. The CDR3 coding sequence is TGTGCCAGCAGCAAGATGGGACAGGGCTACTACGAGCAGTACTTC.

V and J are TRBV29-1 and TRBJ1-3; 8 bases map to TRBD1. Germline V lookup: CDR1 SQVTM, CDR2 ANQGSEA. This CDR3 contains 14 residues. Unmatched junction bases numbered 4, after V lost 6 bases and J lost 0 bases. In nucleotides, the CDR3 is TGCAGCGTCACAGGGGGTGGCTCTGGAAACACCATATATTTT. Translated, it gives CSVTGGGSGNTIYF.

The chain links TRBV5-1 to TRBJ2-7, with 7 bases that match TRBD1. The V gene's germline CDR1 is SGHRS and CDR2 YFSETQ. This CDR3 region has 14 residues. Unmatched junction bases numbered 4, after V lost 1 base and J lost 3 bases. DNA of the CDR3: TGCGCCAGCAGCTTGACAGGGGAATTCTACGAGCAGTACTTC. Translation: CASSLTGEFYEQYF.

This chain joins TRBV7-2 and TRBJ2-7; 10 positions agree with TRBD1. Looked up from germline, CDR1 is SGHTA and CDR2 is FQGNSA. CDR3 size: 15 residues. The V and J ends lost 6 bases and 7 bases, in that order; junction bases with no gene match: 12. The CDR3: CASSYTGQGFVEQYF. In DNA, the CDR3 is TGTGCCAGCAGTTATACGGGACAGGGGTTTGTTGAGCAGTACTTC. Full variable domain (remainder filled in from reference TRBV7-2 and TRBJ2-7): GAGVSQSPSNKVTEKGKDVELRCDPISGHTALYWYRQSLGQGLEFLIYFQGNSAPDKSGLPSDRFSAERTGGSVSTLTIQRTQQEDSAVYLCASSYTGQGFVEQYFGPGTRLTVT.

This clone was detected many times. The chain has TRBV19 and TRBJ2-6; 9 bases agree with TRBD1. The CDR3 is 16 amino acids. Trimming removed 8 bases from V and 4 bases from J; junction bases left unmatched: 9. The germline gives CDR1 LNHDA, CDR2 SQIVND (reference sequence). This CDR3 reads CASSGTGTSGANVLTF. The CDR3 DNA follows: TGTGCCAGTTCCGGGACAGGGACGTCAGGGGCCAACGTCCTGACTTTC.

This chain links TRBV5-1 with TRBJ2-5, with a weak D call TRBD2 (5 bases). With 0 bases removed from V and 5 bases from J, the gap between germline ends came to 14 bases. The CDR3 consists of 15 residues. Germline V gives CDR1 SGHRS, CDR2 YFSETQ. This CDR3 is CASSLDPTPGETQYF. CDR3 DNA: TGCGCCAGCAGCTTGGACCCCACCCCGGGGGAGACCCAGTACTTC.

The V gene is TRBV7-2, the J gene TRBJ2-7; a weak D match, TRBD2 (6 bases). CDR1 and CDR2 from the germline V gene are SGHTA and FQGNSA. Between the trimmed V and J ends, which lost 2 bases and 1 base, there was a span of 12 bases. This CDR3 has 15 residues. Written as DNA, the CDR3 is TGTGCCAGCAGCTTATCCACGGGACTGTCCTACGAGCAGTACGTC. It encodes CASSLSTGLSYEQYV.